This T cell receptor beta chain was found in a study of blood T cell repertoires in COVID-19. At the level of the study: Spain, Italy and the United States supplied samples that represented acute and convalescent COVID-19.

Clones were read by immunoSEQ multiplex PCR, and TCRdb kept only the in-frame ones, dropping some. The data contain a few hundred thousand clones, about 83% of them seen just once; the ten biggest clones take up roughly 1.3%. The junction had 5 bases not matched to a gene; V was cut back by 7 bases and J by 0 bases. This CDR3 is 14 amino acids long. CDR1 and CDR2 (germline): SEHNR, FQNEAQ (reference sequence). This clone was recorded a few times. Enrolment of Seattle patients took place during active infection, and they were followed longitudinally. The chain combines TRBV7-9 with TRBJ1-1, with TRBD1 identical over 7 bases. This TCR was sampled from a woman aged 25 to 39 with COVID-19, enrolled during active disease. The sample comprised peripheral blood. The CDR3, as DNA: TGTGCCAGCACCCCGACAGGGATGAACACTGAAGCTTTCTTT. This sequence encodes CASTPTGMNTEAFF.